This TCR beta chain was found in a study of early T cells in non-severe SARS-CoV-2 infection. Overall study: It was bulk RNA from unsorted whole blood that was sequenced, and the chains were unpaired.

The CDR3 sequence is 15 residues long. J gave up 3 bases and V 3 bases, and 7 bases lay outside the gene matches. Germline assignment: CDR1 SGHRS and CDR2 YFSETQ. This clonotype was seen more than once but under ten times. What it binds is not known. cDNA molecules, individually, were tagged with unique molecular identifiers. TCRdb reanalysed the 5' RACE reads using MiXCR and keeps one entry per CDR3 protein. Of more than 45,000 distinct CDR3 sequences listed, 6.2% are singletons. General study results and limits: VDJdb matches were skewed toward anti-spike CD8 T cell responses.

The chain combines TRBV5-1 with TRBJ1-1; the match to TRBD1 covers 8 bases. Sequencing was performed on whole blood, taken at baseline. The clonotype was recovered from an adult who was a healthcare worker with PCR-confirmed SARS-CoV-2 infection or an uninfected control (not recorded which). The CDR3 loop reads CASSSETGAHTEAFF. CDR3 in DNA: TGCGCCAGCAGCTCGGAGACAGGGGCTCACACTGAAGCTTTCTTT.